Each of the 10 T cell receptor beta chains below was sequenced from the same sample in a study of cytomegalovirus exposure and HLA in healthy donors. The PCR made use of 60 Vbeta and 13 Jbeta primers. This table comes from immunoSEQ multiplex PCR, and its TCRdb copy is limited to in-frame clones, with some not included. The sample carries 95,000 to 100,000 clones, about 83% recorded once. Sequences were obtained from PBMCs. Source of these receptors: a female donor in good health and CMV-seropositive.

The genes are TRBV14 and TRBJ2-6; D uncertain. Deletions cut 4 bases from V and 0 bases from J, with 10 bases between. Germline V gives CDR1 SGHDN, CDR2 FVKESK. This CDR3 has 16 residues. CDR3 in amino acids: CASSPQLISGANVLTF. DNA of the CDR3: TGTGCCAGCAGCCCCCAGTTAATCTCTGGGGCCAACGTCCTGACTTTC.

V usage is TRBV5-1 and J usage is TRBJ2-7; D unclear. The CDR3 is made up of 15 amino acids. The V end was cut by 0 bases, the J end by 3 bases, with 13 bases between. In germline, CDR1 is SGHRS, CDR2 YFSETQ. The CDR3 DNA reads TGCGCCAGCAGCTTGGTCACTCAACCTAACTACGAGCAGTACTTC. Translation gives CASSLVTQPNYEQYF.

CDR3 in amino acids: CASSLSGQNYGYTF. CDR3 bases: TGTGCCAGCAGTTTATCCGGACAGAACTATGGCTACACCTTC. The V and J genes are TRBV27 and TRBJ1-2; maybe TRBD1 (6 bases). The CDR3 runs to 14 residues. Trimming removed 0 bases from V and 2 bases from J, with 7 bases in between. The germline CDR1 and CDR2 sequences are MNHEY and SMNVEV (reference sequence).

As regards this clone: A junction boundary mismatches the germline segment, possibly from a read error. This chain links TRBV6-6 with TRBJ2-7; unclear D gene. The length of the CDR3 is 11 residues. CDR1 and CDR2 from the germline V gene are MNHNY and SVGAGI (reference sequence). CDR3 protein: CASSHLEHRHF. Here the CDR3 DNA reads TGTGCCAGCAGTCACCTAGAACATAGGCACTTC.

The genes are TRBV7-2 and TRBJ1-3; unclear D gene. The germline V and J ends were trimmed by 4 bases and 3 bases, with 13 bases remaining between them. CDR3 length equals 15 residues. CDR1 and CDR2 from the germline V gene are SGHTA and FQGNSA. The CDR3 DNA reads as TGTGCCAGCAGCTCAAACGACTGGAATGGAAACACCATATATTTT. Translating gives CASSSNDWNGNTIYF.

This clone was picked up a small number of times. The chain links TRBV11-3 to TRBJ1-3; maybe TRBD1 (5 bases). Germline V lookup: CDR1 SGHNT, CDR2 YENEEA. V shed 1 base and J shed 0 bases, with 7 bases lying between them. This CDR3 is 15 amino acids long. CDR3 residues: CASSLGGSSGNTIYF. The CDR3 DNA reads TGTGCCAGCAGCTTAGGGGGCTCCTCTGGAAACACCATATATTTT.

This chain connects TRBV27 to TRBJ2-5; 11 bases fit TRBD2. The J call may be faulty, since TRBJ2-7 better matches the DNA end. Looked up from germline, CDR1 is MNHEY and CDR2 is SMNVEV (reference sequence). This CDR3 region has 14 residues. The CDR3 is CASRPGLAGYEQYF. The CDR3 bases are TGTGCCAGCAGGCCCGGACTAGCGGGTTACGAGCAGTACTTC.

This chain joins TRBV18 and TRBJ1-5; a weak D match, TRBD1 (5 bases). The V end lost 2 bases, the J end lost 3 bases, and 8 bases lay between the germline ends. The germline V gene encodes CDR1 KGHSH and CDR2 LQKENI. The length of the CDR3 is 14 residues. The CDR3 sequence: CASSPETANQPQHF. CDR3 in DNA: TGTGCCAGCTCACCAGAGACAGCCAATCAGCCCCAGCATTTT.

The chain carries TRBV2 and TRBJ2-7, with D possibly being TRBD2 (5 bases). This CDR3 has 15 amino acids. Trimming stripped 7 bases from V and 2 bases from J, with 18 bases between. In germline, CDR1 is SNHLY, CDR2 FYNNEI. CDR3 protein: CASKDPRLYPYEQYF. The CDR3 bases are TGTGCCAGCAAGGACCCTCGACTATACCCCTACGAGCAGTACTTC.

On this clone: The same CDR3 also results from other DNA sequences found in this sample. The chain carries TRBV2 and TRBJ1-3, with D perhaps TRBD1 (5 bases). CDR3 size: 16 residues. CDR1 SNHLY and CDR2 FYNNEI come from the germline V gene. V shed 0 bases and J shed 6 bases, with 15 bases lying between them. The CDR3 DNA is TGTGCCAGCAGTGAAGCGCTTCGACAGCCAGAAAACACCATATATTTT. Amino acid sequence: CASSEALRQPENTIYF. Drawing the rest from reference TRBV2 and TRBJ1-3, the complete variable domain is EPEVTQTPSHQVTQMGQEVILRCVPISNHLYFYWYRQILGQKVEFLVSFYNNEISEKSEIFDDQFSVERPDGSNFTLKIRSTKLEDSAMYFCASSEALRQPENTIYFGEGSWLTVV.